This T cell receptor (beta chain) was sequenced during a study of T cells in Graves' hyperthyroidism and ophthalmopathy (dated by TCRdb to about 2019). Turning to the overall study: Peripheral blood samples were taken at initial diagnosis, before any treatment was given. A discovery cohort of about 96 patients, fewer than 50 with Graves' ophthalmopathy and over 55 with stable Graves' hyperthyroidism, was used to find distinguishing TCR V-J signatures. Whether ophthalmopathy could be predicted prospectively was tested in an independent validation cohort made up of roughly 19 hyperthyroidism patients plus 17 patients who later progressed to ophthalmopathy. The roughly 100 discovery patients were randomly divided into training and test sets at a 7:3 ratio. Thyroid tissue and blood T-cell repertoires from six Graves' hyperthyroidism patients were also compared in the study. After blood sampling, hyperthyroidism patients were treated with methimazole at a starting dose of 30 mg daily, and ophthalmopathy patients were treated with high-dose intravenous methylprednisolone. The paper reports TCR Vbeta CDR3 sequencing of 140 or so peripheral blood samples: under 45 ophthalmopathy, under 85 hyperthyroidism and approximately 17 progressor patients.

Points the paper makes about the study in general: Most expanded thyroid clonotypes (frequency above 0.001) were also found in blood, which suggests that blood repertoires may mirror thyroid immune responses. Sample size was not statistically predetermined, and investigators were not blinded to group allocation. Ophthalmopathy was separated from stable hyperthyroidism by a 13 V-J signature model, with just over 85% sensitivity and roughly 81% specificity obtained in cross-validation and 80%/75% obtained in testing. In validation, the model predicted progression to ophthalmopathy with just under 71% sensitivity and 72% to 75% specificity, a median of 6.5 months before onset.

The TCR beta CDR3 regions were amplified from the RNA transcripts. For the first round of RT-PCR on the TCR CDR3, the HTBI primer set was used together with the Qiagen OneStep RT-PCR kit. Libraries were constructed in a second round of multiplex PCR, after which size selection and purification were performed. The libraries were sequenced on an Illumina HiSeq2000 using paired-end 100 bp reads. The study's own analysis went as follows. SOAPnuke was used to process the raw data, throwing out any read that contained adapters or uncalled bases, had a mean Phred below 15, or lacked an exact constant-primer or identifier match. COPE v1.2.5 was used to merge high-quality paired reads, and clonotypes were defined as unique nucleotide sequences. MiTCR v1.1 was used to align clonotypes to the IMGT TRBV, TRBD and TRBJ reference segments. The analysis included only V-J combinations with a frequency above 0.0001, which together covered approximately 99% of the repertoires. A TCS score was defined as the ratio of F50 (clonal expansion) to E x V (chaos), with BLOSUM62-based TCRdist applied between CDR3 peptides within each V-J. Welch's t-statistics and random forest reduced 450 to 600 V-J features to 10 to 15, which were used in a naive Bayes classifier (R e1071). The public sequencing data were trimmed at Q25 with fastp and processed into clonotypes with MiXCR by TCRdb, which kept only in-frame beta chains. Identical CDR3 protein sequences are pooled into one entry, listed with their most common genes and DNA. The V and J calls come from TCRdb's annotation, not from the publication. The sample data list about 520,000 distinct CDR3 sequences, and 24% of these were observed just once. Around 11% of the sample is held by the ten biggest clonotypes.

This clonotype was seen many times. The antigen it binds to is not known. Base qualities are missing; no much larger clone stands one base away. In the ophthalmopathy patients, disease was moderately to severely active, with a Clinical Activity Score of 3 or more, a NOSPECS grade of 4 or more, and a duration of less than 3 months. The study excluded patients with uncontrolled infections, other autoimmune diseases, pregnancy or lactation. Diagnoses were based on clinical symptoms, serum thyroxine and TRAb, thyroid ultrasound and orbital computed tomography. Ficoll-Paque density gradient centrifugation was used to isolate PBMCs from about 10 ml of fresh peripheral blood. Trizol reagent was used to extract total RNA, and RNA quality was then checked on an Agilent 2100 Bioanalyzer. The CDR3, cysteine through phenylalanine, is 15 amino acids long. Only the CDR3 part of the read is kept: 45 bases, read in frame from the first base. Compared with germline, V lacks 5 bases and J lacks 1 base; bases without a gene match: 3.

The sequencing sample was made of blood. Recombination connected TRBV12-3 or TRBV12-4 to TRBJ2-5; 11 bases in the junction line up with TRBD2. This TCR was sampled from a woman aged 30 to 39 with Graves' ophthalmopathy. Here is the DNA: TGTGCCAGCAGTCGACTAGCGGGGACCCAAGAGACCCAGTACTTC. It translates as CASSRLAGTQETQYF.